The clone carrying this TCR beta chain was counted ten times or more. Its antigen remains unidentified. V was cut by 8 bases and J by 5 bases, with 13 bases left in between. The CDR3 consists of 13 residues. TCRdb re-derived calls from the RT-PCR reads in MiXCR, one entry per CDR3 protein. The sample consists of about 570,000 distinct CDR3 sequences, about 10% of them appearing once. The sample comes from a study of response to subunit inactivated influenza vaccine. Study-level findings and limits: After each seasonal influenza vaccination, few new T cells are recruited, the authors suggested.

This TCR was recovered from a man over 45 who received an inactivated influenza vaccine. The chain is built from TRBV12-3 or TRBV12-4 and TRBJ2-1, with no clear D. The sample here was PBMCs from blood, taken on the day of vaccination. The CDR3 is CASGNYLNNEQFF. The CDR3, as DNA: TGTGCCAGCGGAAACTACCTTAACAATGAGCAGTTCTTC.